This T cell receptor delta chain was observed in a study of human gamma delta and Vdelta1 T cells (dated by TCRdb to the late 2010s). Looking at the study overall: In this study, the researchers looked at Delta One T cells, which are Vd1+ gamma-delta T cells, to see how well they work as cytotoxic effectors against acute myeloid leukemia.

CDR1 TSWWSYY and CDR2 QGS were looked up in the germline V gene. Trimmed from V: 0 bases; trimmed from J: 0 bases; junction bases lacking a gene match: 23. The CDR3 spans 23 residues, from the cysteine through the phenylalanine. The only DNA kept is the CDR3, 69 bases in frame from the first base. This clone was detected only a few times. Its antigen has not been determined. The sample holds no much larger clone one base away, and base qualities are not on file. The library came from PCR. Sequencing took place on an Illumina MiSeq. TCRdb reprocessed the public reads with the caller CATT; rows with the same DNA were merged afterwards. The sample contains 6,000 to 6,500 delta-chain clones, roughly a tenth of them found a single time. Approximately 14% of the sample comes from the top ten.

The chain employs TRDV1 and TRDJ1, with 9 bases matching TRDD3. The origin of this receptor is a human donor in good health. The sample was naive CD27+ Vdelta1 gamma-delta T cells from blood. The CDR3 region reads CALGELNQASPRYWGTYTDKLIF. The bases read TGTGCTCTTGGGGAACTCAATCAAGCCTCCCCAAGGTACTGGGGGACCTACACCGATAAACTCATCTTT.